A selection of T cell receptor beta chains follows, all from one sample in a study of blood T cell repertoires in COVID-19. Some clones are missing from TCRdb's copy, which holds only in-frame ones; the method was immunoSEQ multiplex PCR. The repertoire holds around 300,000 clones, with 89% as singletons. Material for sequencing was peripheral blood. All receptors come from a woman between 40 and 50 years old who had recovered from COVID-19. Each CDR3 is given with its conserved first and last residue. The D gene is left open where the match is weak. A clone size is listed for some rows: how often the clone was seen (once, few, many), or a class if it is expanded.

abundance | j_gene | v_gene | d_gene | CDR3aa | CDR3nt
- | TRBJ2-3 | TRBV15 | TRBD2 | CATSQLASSTDTQYF | TGTGCCACCTCGCAACTAGCGTCTAGCACAGATACGCAGTATTTT
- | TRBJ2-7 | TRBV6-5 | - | CASSRGPYEQYF | TGTGCCAGCAGTAGGGGCCCCTACGAGCAGTACTTC
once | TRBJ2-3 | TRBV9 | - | CASTPRYLGGGTDTQYF | TGTGCCAGCACGCCGAGATACTTAGGCGGGGGCACAGATACGCAGTATTTT
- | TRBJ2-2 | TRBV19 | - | CASSMGENTGELFF | TGTGCCAGTAGTATGGGCGAGAACACCGGGGAGCTGTTTTTT
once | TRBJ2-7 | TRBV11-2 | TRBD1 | CASSPVGQGAIEQYF | TGTGCCAGCAGCCCCGTCGGACAGGGGGCCATCGAGCAGTACTTC
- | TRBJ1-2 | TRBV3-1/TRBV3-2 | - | CASSQVAGANYGYTF | TGTGCCAGCAGCCAAGTGGCAGGGGCTAACTATGGCTACACCTTC
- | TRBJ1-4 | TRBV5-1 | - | CASRPGTLSGEKLFF | TGCGCCAGCAGGCCAGGGACACTAAGTGGTGAAAAACTGTTTTTT
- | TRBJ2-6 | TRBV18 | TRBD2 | CASSPPSGGASGANVLTF | TGTGCCAGCTCACCACCTAGCGGGGGGGCCTCTGGGGCCAACGTCCTGACTTTC
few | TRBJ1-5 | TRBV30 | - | CAWSHRAGSNQPQHF | TGTGCCTGGAGTCACCGGGCGGGTAGCAATCAGCCCCAGCATTTT
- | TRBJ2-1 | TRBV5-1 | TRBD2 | CASSVGGTQNNEQFF | TGCGCCAGCAGCGTCGGGGGGACCCAAAACAATGAGCAGTTCTTC
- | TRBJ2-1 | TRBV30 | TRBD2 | CAWRDPTGTSGSYYEQFF | TGTGCCTGGAGGGACCCAACCGGGACTAGCGGGAGTTACTATGAGCAGTTCTTC
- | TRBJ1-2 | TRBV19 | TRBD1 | CASSSRDSLFYGYTF | TGTGCCAGTAGTAGCCGGGACAGCCTCTTCTATGGCTACACCTTC
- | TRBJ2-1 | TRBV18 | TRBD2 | CASSPGTSGISGNEQFF | TGTGCCAGCTCACCCGGGACTAGCGGGATTTCAGGCAATGAGCAGTTCTTC
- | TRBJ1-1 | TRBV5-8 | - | CASSPKYFTEAFF | TGTGCCAGCAGCCCTAAGTATTTCACTGAAGCTTTCTTT
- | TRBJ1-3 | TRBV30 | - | CAWSPNLGNTIYF | TGTGCCTGGAGCCCAAATTTGGGAAACACCATATATTTT
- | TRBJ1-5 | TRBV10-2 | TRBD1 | CASRSGEGTVDQPQHF | TGCGCCAGCAGGAGTGGGGAAGGGACAGTCGATCAGCCCCAGCATTTT
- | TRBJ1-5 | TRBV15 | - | CATSSAPSKTGRHF | TGTGCCACCAGCAGTGCACCCTCCAAGACCGGGAGGCATTTT
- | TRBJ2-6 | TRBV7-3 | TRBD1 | CASSLAPGEQGAGANVLTF | TGTGCCAGCAGCTTAGCCCCAGGGGAGCAGGGGGCTGGGGCCAACGTCCTGACTTTC
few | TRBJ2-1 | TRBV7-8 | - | CASSSRGNEQFF | TGTGCCAGCAGCTCTAGGGGGAATGAGCAGTTCTTC
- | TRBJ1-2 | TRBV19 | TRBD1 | CAASWDRATFVF | TGTGCCGCAAGCTGGGACAGAGCGACCTTTGTCTTC
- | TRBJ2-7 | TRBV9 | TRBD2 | CASSQSWLADSYEQYF | TGTGCCAGCAGCCAAAGCTGGCTAGCGGACTCCTACGAGCAGTACTTC
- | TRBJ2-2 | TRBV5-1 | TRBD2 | CASSSQNWPLAGVRTGELFF | TGCGCCAGCAGCTCCCAGAACTGGCCGCTAGCGGGAGTACGTACCGGGGAGCTGTTTTTT
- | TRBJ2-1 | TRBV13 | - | CASSPRDLRYNEQFF | TGTGCCAGCAGCCCTCGGGACTTGCGATACAATGAGCAGTTCTTC
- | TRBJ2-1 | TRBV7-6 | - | CASSPVSEQFF | TGTGCCAGCAGCCCCGTAAGCGAGCAGTTCTTC
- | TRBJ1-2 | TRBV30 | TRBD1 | CAWSGQGASGYTF | TGTGCCTGGAGTGGTCAGGGGGCTTCTGGCTACACCTTC
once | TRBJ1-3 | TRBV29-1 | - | CSVEGGSGNTIYF | TGCAGCGTTGAGGGGGGTTCCGGAAACACCATATATTTT
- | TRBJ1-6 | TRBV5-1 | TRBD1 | CASTEKDRRDSPLHF | TGCGCCAGCACCGAGAAGGACAGGAGGGACTCACCCCTCCACTTT
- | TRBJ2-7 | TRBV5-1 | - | CASRGEVSYEQYF | TGCGCCAGCAGGGGTGAGGTTTCCTACGAGCAGTACTTC
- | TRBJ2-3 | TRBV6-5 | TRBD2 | CASSNQAGGDTQYF | TGTGCCAGCAGTAACCAAGCGGGAGGAGATACGCAGTATTTT
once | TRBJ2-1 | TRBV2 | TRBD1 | CASRTGTGAYNEQFF | TGTGCCAGCAGGACCGGGACAGGGGCCTACAATGAGCAGTTCTTC
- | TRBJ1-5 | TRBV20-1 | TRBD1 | CSASLRGQGVVIWVDQPQHF | TGCAGTGCTAGTCTTCGGGGTCAGGGGGTTGTGATATGGGTCGATCAGCCCCAGCATTTT
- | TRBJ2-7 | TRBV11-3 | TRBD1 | CASSKKLGTGAYEQYF | TGTGCCAGCAGCAAAAAACTCGGGACAGGCGCCTACGAGCAGTACTTC
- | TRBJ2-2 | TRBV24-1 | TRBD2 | CATSDQLAGEELFF | TGTGCCACCAGTGATCAACTAGCGGGAGAAGAGCTGTTTTTT
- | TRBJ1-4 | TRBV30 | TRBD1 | CAWTDRRDNEKLFF | TGTGCCTGGACGGACAGGAGGGATAATGAAAAACTGTTTTTT
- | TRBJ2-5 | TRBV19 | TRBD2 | CASSPGLAGRAETQYF | TGTGCCAGTAGTCCGGGACTAGCGGGACGGGCAGAGACCCAGTACTTC
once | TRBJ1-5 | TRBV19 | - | CASAVSASNQPQHF | TGTGCCAGTGCGGTGTCGGCGAGCAATCAGCCCCAGCATTTT
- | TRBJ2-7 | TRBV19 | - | CASSIATVTSYEQYF | TGTGCCAGTAGTATAGCGACAGTTACATCCTACGAGCAGTACTTC
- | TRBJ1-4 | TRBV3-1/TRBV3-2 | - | CASSQDLGTFNEKLFF | TGTGCCAGCAGCCAAGACTTAGGGACTTTTAATGAAAAACTGTTTTTT
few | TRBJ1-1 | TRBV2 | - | CASSEGWGRMNTEAFF | TGTGCCAGCAGTGAGGGGTGGGGCCGCATGAACACTGAAGCTTTCTTT
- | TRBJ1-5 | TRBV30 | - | CAWSVQEGFNQPQHF | TGTGCCTGGAGTGTACAGGAAGGGTTCAATCAGCCCCAGCATTTT
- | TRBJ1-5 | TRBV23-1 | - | CASSQSTEIKPQHF | TGCGCCAGCAGTCAATCCACGGAGATTAAGCCCCAGCATTTT
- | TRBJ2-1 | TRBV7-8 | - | CASSLVGQSYNEQFF | TGTGCCAGCAGCTTAGTTGGACAAAGCTACAATGAGCAGTTCTTC
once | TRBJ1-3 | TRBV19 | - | CASSIVAQASGNTIYF | TGTGCCAGTAGTATAGTTGCACAGGCCTCTGGAAACACCATATATTTT
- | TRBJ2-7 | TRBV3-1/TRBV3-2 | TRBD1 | CASSQDRGREQYF | TGTGCCAGCAGCCAAGACAGGGGGCGCGAGCAGTACTTC
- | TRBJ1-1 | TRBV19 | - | CASSRTTEAFF | TGTGCCAGTAGCCGCACTACTGAAGCTTTCTTT
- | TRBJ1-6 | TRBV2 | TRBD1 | CASSGQGLDNSPLHF | TGTGCCAGCAGTGGACAGGGTCTTGATAATTCACCCCTCCACTTT
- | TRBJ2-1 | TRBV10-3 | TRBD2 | CATSGTSGSGSSYNEQFF | TGTGCCACCTCCGGGACTAGCGGGTCCGGAAGCTCCTACAATGAGCAGTTCTTC
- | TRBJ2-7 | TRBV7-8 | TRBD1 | CASSTGQGTEQYF | TGTGCCAGCAGCACGGGACAGGGGACCGAGCAGTACTTC
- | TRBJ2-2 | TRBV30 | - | CAWTRRSPGELFF | TGTGCCTGGACTCGGCGTAGCCCCGGGGAGCTGTTTTTT